One and the same sample provided the 29 T cell receptor beta chains below, sequenced in a study of blood T cell repertoires in COVID-19 (dated by TCRdb to about 2020). Library construction relied on the immunoSEQ multiplex PCR assay. TCRdb retrieved this table from immuneACCESS and kept in-frame rearrangements only. Not all clones are present; in checked studies, unresolved V genes account for under half, and no reason is known for the remainder. The sample profile shows about 300,000 clones; about 91% of them were found once. The ten most abundant clones make up around 1.6% of the sample. Sequencing was done on a sample of peripheral blood. These TCRs come from a woman younger than 45 with COVID-19, enrolled during active disease.

This chain joins TRBV7-3 and TRBJ2-2; D possibly corresponds to TRBD1 (7 bases). CDR1 is SGHTA, CDR2 FQGTGA, per germline. V lost 3 bases to trimming and J lost 6 bases, with 11 bases between them. This CDR3 spans 14 amino acids. CDR3 residues: CASSFQGGSGELFF. The CDR3 DNA reads as TGTGCCAGCAGCTTTCAGGGGGGATCCGGGGAGCTGTTTTTT.

This chain uses TRBV7-2 with TRBJ1-1, with D unclear. The CDR3 contains 14 residues. Looked up from germline, CDR1 is SGHTA and CDR2 is FQGNSA. Deletions cut 0 bases from V and 8 bases from J, with 13 bases between. CDR3 nucleotide sequence: TGTGCCAGCAGCTTAGCCCCAGGAGGCCAGGAAGCTTTCTTT. It yields the protein CASSLAPGGQEAFF.

A remark on this clone: The same CDR3 also results from other DNA sequences found in this sample. V is TRBV19 and J is TRBJ1-4, with D unclear. The CDR3 extends over 14 amino acids. With 1 base removed from V and 6 bases from J, the gap between germline ends came to 9 bases. Germline V gene sequence: CDR1 LNHDA, CDR2 SQIVND (reference sequence). For the CDR3, the DNA is TGTGCCAGTAGTATAGCAGGCGGGGATGAAAAACTGTTTTTT. This gives the protein CASSIAGGDEKLFF.

DNA of the CDR3: TGCGCCAGCAGCTGGGAGGGCCGTACTGAAGCTTTCTTT. It translates to CASSWEGRTEAFF. The chain combines TRBV5-1 with TRBJ1-1; no clear D. Trimming cost V 3 bases and J 5 bases, with 11 bases left between them. CDR1 and CDR2 from the germline V gene are SGHRS and YFSETQ. This CDR3 is 13 amino acids long.

This clone was picked up one time. This chain links TRBV7-6 with TRBJ2-1; 8 nucleotides agree with TRBD2. The trim removed 5 bases at V and 9 bases at J, leaving 6 bases unmatched. The CDR3 runs to 13 residues. Looked up from germline, CDR1 is SGHVS and CDR2 is FNYEAQ. CDR3 in DNA: TGTGCCAGCAGCGTAAACGCGGGGGGTGAGCAGTTCTTC. This sequence encodes CASSVNAGGEQFF.

The chain recombines TRBV7-2 with TRBJ2-4; maybe TRBD2 (6 bases). Trimming cost V 3 bases and J 9 bases, with 12 bases left between them. CDR1 and CDR2 from the germline V gene are SGHTA and FQGNSA. The CDR3 has 13 amino acids. The CDR3 here is CASSFPGTPIQYF. The CDR3 region has the DNA TGTGCCAGCAGCTTCCCCGGGACTCCCATTCAGTACTTC. The full variable domain, rest sourced from reference TRBV7-2 and TRBJ2-4, is GAGVSQSPSNKVTEKGKDVELRCDPISGHTALYWYRQSLGQGLEFLIYFQGNSAPDKSGLPSDRFSAERTGGSVSTLTIQRTQQEDSAVYLCASSFPGTPIQYFGAGTRLSVL.

The J gene is TRBJ2-1, the V gene TRBV6-4; D remains ambiguous. V was trimmed by 3 bases and J by 0 bases, leaving 9 bases between them. The CDR3 runs 15 residues. Germline V CDR1 and CDR2: MRHNA, SNTAGT. CDR3 sequence (DNA): TGTGCCAGCAGTGATCGAGAGAGCTCCTACAATGAGCAGTTCTTC. Protein: CASSDRESSYNEQFF.

J is TRBJ2-3 and V is TRBV12-5; TRBD1 agrees at 9 bases. The germline CDR1 and CDR2 sequences are LGHNT and FRNRAP. The CDR3 contains 19 residues. The V gene end was trimmed by 0 bases and the J gene end by 5 bases; junction bases not matched to a gene: 15. The CDR3 loop is CASGLVPNPSTGGRDTQYF. CDR3 in DNA: TGTGCTAGTGGTTTGGTACCCAACCCCTCGACAGGGGGAAGAGATACGCAGTATTTT. The full variable domain, completed using reference TRBV12-5 and TRBJ2-3, is DARVTQTPRHKVTEMGQEVTMRCQPILGHNTVFWYRQTMMQGLELLAYFRNRAPLDDSGMPKDRFSAEMPDATLATLKIQPSEPRDSAVYFCASGLVPNPSTGGRDTQYFGPGTRLTVL.

V and J are TRBV4-1 and TRBJ1-1; perhaps TRBD1 as D (5 bases). The V end was cut by 1 base, the J end by 4 bases, with 13 bases between. CDR3 size: 15 residues. CDR1 and CDR2 from the germline V gene are MGHRA and YSYEKL. CDR3 loop: CASSQVLFRVTEAFF. CDR3 in DNA: TGCGCCAGCAGCCAAGTTTTATTCAGGGTCACTGAAGCTTTCTTT.

The J gene is TRBJ1-6, the V gene TRBV7-2; weak D call: TRBD1 (5 bases). CDR3 length equals 15 residues. Germline loops: CDR1 SGHTA, CDR2 FQGNSA. Trimming left V 3 bases short and J 5 bases short, with 11 bases between. The CDR3 reads CASSFAGGNNSPLHF. CDR3 DNA: TGTGCCAGCAGCTTTGCCGGGGGGAATAATTCACCCCTCCACTTT.

As to this clone: A junction end diverges from the germline sequence, so it may reflect a read error. J is TRBJ1-4 and V is TRBV6-5; 8 bases match TRBD1. The V gene's germline CDR1 is MNHEY and CDR2 SVGAGI. There are 12 residues in the CDR3. CDR3 region: CASTKGDRPASF. Written as DNA, the CDR3 is TGTGCCAGCACCAAAGGGGACAGGCCTGCAAGTTTT.

This clone was counted a single time. The gene calls are TRBV2 and TRBJ1-2; the D is unclear. Per the germline V gene, CDR1 is SNHLY and CDR2 is FYNNEI. The CDR3 has 16 residues. The V and J ends lost 4 bases and 0 bases respectively, with 15 bases between them. The CDR3 DNA reads as TGTGCCAGCAGTGTGGGAAGGGAAGCGGCTAACTATGGCTACACCTTC. It translates to CASSVGREAANYGYTF.

The gene calls are TRBV21-1 and TRBJ1-2; the D call in the table, TRBD1, was not verified against the DNA. TRBV21-1 is classified as a pseudogene. The CDR3 sequence is 13 residues long. The CDR3 spells CASKQGIYYGYTF. The CDR3 DNA is TGTGCCAGCAAACAGGGGATATACTATGGCTACACCTTC.

The chain is built from TRBV6-5 and TRBJ1-6, with TRBD1 matching over 7 bases. Trimming removed 5 bases from V and 6 bases from J; junction bases left unmatched: 4. Germline values: CDR1 MNHEY, CDR2 SVGAGI. The CDR3 is made up of 14 amino acids. Written as DNA, the CDR3 is TGTGCCAGCAGTCCGACAGGGAGTAATTCACCCCTCCACTTT. Its translation: CASSPTGSNSPLHF.

The chain uses TRBV21-1 and TRBJ1-5; the D call in the table, TRBD1, was not verified against the DNA. TRBV21-1 corresponds to a pseudogene. This CDR3 has 19 amino acids. CDR3 amino acids: CASSRDSSSPEDGNQPQHF. In DNA form, the CDR3 reads TGTGCCAGCAGCCGGGACAGTAGTTCCCCAGAGGATGGCAATCAGCCCCAGCATTTT.

The rearrangement joins TRBV7-9 to TRBJ1-2; perhaps TRBD1 as D (5 bases). This CDR3 has 15 residues. Germline V gene data show CDR1 as SEHNR and CDR2 as FQNEAQ (reference sequence). Between the trimmed V and J ends, which lost 4 bases and 3 bases, there was a span of 15 bases. CDR3 DNA sequence: TGTGCCAGCAGCTCCACGAGACAGCCTCACTATGGCTACACCTTC. Protein product: CASSSTRQPHYGYTF.

The CDR3 sequence: CASSGGTSGVGDIQYF. In nucleotides, the CDR3 is TGTGCCAGCAGTGGTGGGACTAGCGGGGTTGGTGACATTCAGTACTTC. The chain is built from TRBV6-1 and TRBJ2-4; 13 bases agree with TRBD2. This CDR3 is built from 16 residues. Per the germline V gene, CDR1 is MNHNS and CDR2 is SASEGT. V dropped 4 bases and J dropped 8; count of bases not matched to a gene: 8.

The chain couples TRBV5-1 to TRBJ1-5, with D possibly matching TRBD1 (6 bases). The CDR3 has 15 residues. Trimming cost V 4 bases and J 5 bases, with 16 bases left between them. Germline CDR1 reads SGHRS; CDR2 reads YFSETQ. The CDR3 loop reads CASSRSGTPDQPQHF. The CDR3 DNA reads as TGCGCCAGCAGCCGGTCCGGGACACCCGATCAGCCCCAGCATTTT.

V usage is TRBV2 and J usage is TRBJ2-7; TRBD1 might be the D (6 bases). CDR3 length: 14 amino acids. Germline CDR1 and CDR2: SNHLY and FYNNEI. Trimming stripped 5 bases from V and 1 base from J, with 12 bases between. CDR3 bases: TGTGCCAGCAGTCCCGACAGGACTTCCTACGAGCAGTACTTC. Its translation is CASSPDRTSYEQYF.

This chain joins TRBV15 and TRBJ2-1; D is undetermined. Germline CDR1 is LNHNV and CDR2 is YYDKDF (reference sequence). Deletions cut 3 bases from V and 8 bases from J, with 14 bases between. The CDR3 covers 14 residues. The CDR3 spells CATSRQSGRYEQFF. CDR3 nucleotides: TGTGCCACCAGCAGGCAATCAGGAAGATATGAGCAGTTCTTC.

The V and J genes are TRBV6-5 and TRBJ1-5; no firm D call. Looked up from germline, CDR1 is MNHEY and CDR2 is SVGAGI. Trimming cost V 2 bases and J 3 bases, with 5 bases left between them. The CDR3 is 13 amino acids. CDR3 sequence reads: CASSYDINQPQHF. Written as DNA, the CDR3 is TGTGCCAGCAGTTACGACATCAATCAGCCCCAGCATTTT.

The chain combines TRBV5-6 with TRBJ1-5; 7 bases are shared with TRBD1. Germline V gene lookup returns CDR1 SGHDT and CDR2 YYEEEE. The trim removed 2 bases at V and 4 bases at J, leaving 12 bases unmatched. This CDR3 spans 17 amino acids. The CDR3 region has the DNA TGTGCCAGCAGCTTCCGGGACAGCGGAAAAAGGAATCAGCCCCAGCATTTT. Its protein is CASSFRDSGKRNQPQHF.

The chain couples TRBV3-1 (or the pseudogene TRBV3-2) to TRBJ2-4; 11 bases agree with TRBD2. The CDR3 is 16 residues long. Trimming removed 4 bases from V and 1 base from J; junction bases left unmatched: 3. Per germline, CDR1 LGHDT and CDR2 YNNKEL (reference sequence). The CDR3, as DNA: TGTGCCAGCAGCCCGAGACTAGCGGGGGCCAAAAACATTCAGTACTTC. This gives the protein CASSPRLAGAKNIQYF.

This clone has just a few counts. The chain employs TRBV7-2 and TRBJ1-3; 8 bases are a match to TRBD1. The CDR3 loop spans 17 amino acids. Germline CDR1 reads SGHTA; CDR2 reads FQGNSA. Trimming removed 1 base from V and 1 base from J; junction bases left unmatched: 6. As DNA, the CDR3 is TGTGCCAGCAGCTTAGTTTCAGGGGGCGCATCTGGAAACACCATATATTTT. Its translation is CASSLVSGGASGNTIYF.

The rearrangement joins TRBV4-1 to TRBJ2-5; 9 nucleotides agree with TRBD1. J lost 5 bases, V lost 0 bases, and 4 bases had no gene match. Germline-derived CDR1 and CDR2 are MGHRA and YSYEKL. The CDR3 is made up of 15 amino acids. This chain's CDR3 is CASSQDGTGWETQYF. The CDR3 DNA is TGCGCCAGCAGCCAAGATGGGACAGGGTGGGAGACCCAGTACTTC.

The rearrangement uses TRBV5-4 and TRBJ2-5; the D gene is possibly TRBD2 (5 bases). Germline V gene sequence: CDR1 SGHNT, CDR2 YYREEE (reference sequence). V was shortened by 4 bases and J by 5 bases, with 12 bases between the two germline ends. The CDR3 spans 13 residues. The CDR3 bases are TGTGCCAGCAGCCCCGGACTGACGGAGACCCAGTACTTC. Translated: CASSPGLTETQYF.

V and J are TRBV6-6 and TRBJ2-3; the D is unclear. CDR3 size: 14 residues. Deletions cut 6 bases from V and 3 bases from J, with 13 bases between. From germline, CDR1 is MNHNY and CDR2 SVGAGI (reference sequence). The CDR3 nucleotides read TGTGCCAGCAGCCCCTTTATTGTGACAGATACGCAGTATTTT. Amino acids: CASSPFIVTDTQYF.

Only one count was recorded for this clone. Here the CDR3 DNA reads TGTGCCAGCAGCCCGGGGGGGGATCTAATGAACACTGAAGCTTTCTTT. The encoded protein is CASSPGGDLMNTEAFF. This chain links TRBV5-4 with TRBJ1-1, with D tentatively TRBD1 (5 bases). Germline V gene data show CDR1 as SGHNT and CDR2 as YYREEE (reference sequence). The CDR3 runs 16 residues. Trimming stripped 4 bases from V and 0 bases from J, with 16 bases between.

The J gene is TRBJ1-3, the V gene TRBV5-1, with 7 nucleotides matching TRBD1. The ends lost 3 bases at V and 1 base at J; junction bases unmatched: 16. Germline V lookup: CDR1 SGHRS, CDR2 YFSETQ. CDR3 length equals 19 residues. The CDR3, as DNA: TGCGCCAGCAGCTCTGGCGACAGGGCATACCTAGGATCTGGAAACACCATATATTTT. Amino acid sequence: CASSSGDRAYLGSGNTIYF.